The TCR beta chain under discussion was sequenced for a study of identical twins. TCRdb called the 5' RACE reads again in MiXCR, with one record for every CDR3 protein. This table has approximately 500,000 distinct CDR3 sequences, around 24% appearing once. With 4 bases clipped from V and 0 bases from J, the junction kept 5 bases outside the gene matches. The germline gives CDR1 MNHEY, CDR2 SVGAGI. This CDR3 is 15 amino acids long. Study-level points and caveats: Cross-sectional statistics, not tracking of the same donors, supported the conclusions. Recombination models fit unrelated individuals' TCR alpha sharing but underestimated twins'. For cord blood, abundant beta clonotypes had fewer insertions, unlike memory repertoires, which showed none.

The sample holds a few counts of this clonotype. Its antigen remains unidentified. This sample was shared with a second study, whose subject was T cells expressing NK-cell markers.

This rearrangement joins TRBV6-5 to TRBJ2-7; 8 bases agree with TRBD1. The specimen sequenced was CD4+ T cells sorted from blood. This TCR was sampled from a woman younger than 35 in good health. CDR3: CASSLGQVTSYEQYF. The CDR3 DNA follows: TGTGCCAGCAGTTTGGGACAGGTCACCTCCTACGAGCAGTACTTC.